Below are 8 T cell receptor beta chains sequenced from a single sample in a study of blood T cell repertoires in COVID-19. Measured with immunoSEQ multiplex PCR; TCRdb has only the in-frame clones, and not every one. The repertoire has approximately 71,000 clones, more than 75% of them found once; the top ten carry 12% to 15%. The sample was peripheral blood. All receptors come from a woman aged 80 or over with acute or convalescent COVID-19.

In its sample, this clone is medium-sized. CDR3 DNA sequence: TGCGCCAGCAGCTTGGACGGCAGGCCGAACACTGAAGCTTTCTTT. Translating it yields CASSLDGRPNTEAFF. The V and J genes are TRBV5-1 and TRBJ1-1; no definite D call. The CDR3 spans 15 residues. Germline V gene sequence: CDR1 SGHRS, CDR2 YFSETQ. The ends were cut back, 0 bases at V and 1 base at J, with 10 bases in the middle.

The chain joins TRBV5-1 to TRBJ2-1, with 8 bases that match TRBD2. Unmatched junction bases numbered 5, after V lost 5 bases and J lost 1 base. The CDR3 is 15 residues long. Per the germline V gene, CDR1 is SGHRS and CDR2 is YFSETQ. CDR3 region: CASRSSGPSYNEQFF. The CDR3 DNA follows: TGCGCCAGCAGATCTAGCGGGCCGTCCTACAATGAGCAGTTCTTC.

J is TRBJ2-7 and V is TRBV7-6; D possibly corresponds to TRBD1 (8 bases). V lost 5 bases to trimming and J lost 7 bases, with 18 bases between them. The CDR3 consists of 14 residues. Germline assignment: CDR1 SGHVS and CDR2 FNYEAQ. Written as DNA, the CDR3 is TGTGCCAGCAGCGGCGTCCAACAGGGGGGGGAGCAGTACTTC. Residues: CASSGVQQGGEQYF.

The chain combines TRBV5-1 with TRBJ2-7; the D gene is possibly TRBD1 (5 bases). Germline lookup yields CDR1 SGHRS and CDR2 YFSETQ. The V end lost 0 bases, the J end lost 3 bases, and 19 bases lay between the germline ends. This CDR3 has 17 residues. This CDR3 reads CASSLAGPGPQGYEQYF. The DNA for the CDR3 is TGCGCCAGCAGCTTGGCGGGTCCAGGGCCCCAGGGCTACGAGCAGTACTTC.

This clone turned up a few times. J is TRBJ2-7 and V is TRBV5-1, with 8 bases matching TRBD1. Germline loops: CDR1 SGHRS, CDR2 YFSETQ. J was trimmed by 4 bases and V by 0 bases; bases with no gene match: 9. The CDR3 is made up of 16 amino acids. CDR3 residues: CASSLGPQGALYEQYF. The CDR3 nucleotides read TGCGCCAGCAGCTTGGGACCCCAGGGGGCACTTTACGAGCAGTACTTC.

This rearrangement joins TRBV28 to TRBJ1-2; possible D gene TRBD1, 6 bases. There are 15 residues in the CDR3. Germline assignment: CDR1 MDHEN and CDR2 SYDVKM. V was shortened by 3 bases and J by 8 bases, with 19 bases between the two germline ends. CDR3 DNA sequence: TGTGCCAGCAGTTTCATTGGAAGTCAGGGGAACGGCTACACCTTC. As protein: CASSFIGSQGNGYTF.

The chain joins TRBV27 to TRBJ2-2, with D perhaps TRBD2 (6 bases). The V gene's germline CDR1 is MNHEY and CDR2 SMNVEV (reference sequence). The CDR3 is 16 amino acids. With 2 bases removed from V and 0 bases from J, the gap between germline ends came to 10 bases. CDR3 loop: CASSLMRDANTGELFF. As DNA, the CDR3 is TGTGCCAGCAGTTTAATGCGGGACGCGAACACCGGGGAGCTGTTTTTT.

V gene TRBV28 combines with J gene TRBJ2-7, with 11 bases that match TRBD1. The germline V gene has CDR1 MDHEN and CDR2 SYDVKM. The CDR3 loop spans 15 amino acids. J gave up 4 bases and V 5 bases, and 7 bases lay outside the gene matches. In DNA, the CDR3 is TGTGCCAGCAGTATCCACGGGACAGGGGGGTACGAGCAGTACTTC. Amino acids: CASSIHGTGGYEQYF.